The clone carrying this TCR beta chain came up many times. Trimming removed 5 bases at V and 6 bases at J, with 9 bases between. CDR1 is DFQATT and CDR2 is SNEGSKA in the germline V gene (reference sequence). CDR3 length equals 11 residues. This specimen belongs to a study of CD8 T cells in ankylosing spondylitis. Via MiXCR, TCRdb re-called the 5' RACE reads, giving one row per CDR3 protein. The sample shows 200,000 to 300,000 distinct CDR3 sequences, roughly a tenth of them seen only once. The receptor comes from a male donor with ankylosing spondylitis or in good health (not recorded which). Sequencing input: blood, either unsorted or a sorted T cell fraction (not recorded which). The V and J genes are TRBV20-1 and TRBJ2-3; possibly TRBD2 for D (5 bases). The CDR3 region is CSAETMDTQYF. DNA of the CDR3: TGCAGTGCTGAGACTATGGATACGCAGTATTTT.